This T cell receptor beta chain was captured in a study of blood T cell repertoires in COVID-19. Turning to the study itself: Nucleic acid was either cDNA or gDNA, and it came from T cells, B-cell-depleted T cells, or PBMCs.

Here immunoSEQ multiplex PCR was the method, and the copy in TCRdb shows in-frame clones only, minus some. The data show about 190,000 clones, with around 85% seen just once and roughly 14% held by the top ten. CDR1 is KGHSH, CDR2 LQKENI, per germline. The ends were cut back, 4 bases at V and 10 bases at J, with 16 bases in the middle. The CDR3 is made up of 13 amino acids. The receptor's source is a man aged 45 to 65 who had recovered from COVID-19. This chain uses TRBV18 with TRBJ1-1; no reliable D call. Sequencing was carried out using peripheral blood. The CDR3 nucleotides are TGTGCCAGCTCACGAGGCGTTAAGCGCTCAGCTTTCTTT. It codes for CASSRGVKRSAFF.